This T cell receptor (beta chain) came from a study of T cells in Graves' hyperthyroidism and ophthalmopathy. V was trimmed by 0 bases and J by 2 bases, leaving 11 bases between them. The germline gives CDR1 SGHKS, CDR2 YYEKEE (reference sequence). The CDR3 totals 15 residues. Exclusion of a patient resulted from uncontrolled infection, other autoimmune disease, pregnancy or lactation. In making diagnoses, clinical symptoms, serum thyroxine and TRAb, thyroid ultrasound and orbital computed tomography were all used. TCR beta CDR3 sequences were amplified from RNA transcripts. A set of HTBI primers served as the primers for a first-round RT-PCR of the TCR CDR3. In TCRdb, the multiplex PCR reads were re-called with MiXCR into one record per CDR3 protein. The data contain hundreds of thousands of distinct CDR3 sequences, under 60% of them seen just once; the ten biggest clones take up roughly 8.2%. The study's findings and limits: Before onset, by a median of approximately 6.8 months, the model predicted ophthalmopathy.

Concerning this clonotype: Its target is not known. This CDR3 fails to terminate in the conserved phenylalanine or tryptophan, so it likely reflects a read error.

The origin of this receptor is a woman aged 18-29 years with Graves' hyperthyroidism. Sequenced material: peripheral blood or thyroid tissue (not recorded which). This chain uses TRBV5-5 with TRBJ1-2; D remains unclear. The CDR3 sequence is CASSLAPTENYGYTL. The CDR3 DNA reads as TGTGCCAGCAGCTTGGCCCCGACCGAGAACTATGGCTACACCCTC.